The 25 T cell receptor beta chains presented below share a single source sample, sequenced in a study of identical twins. TCRdb re-called the 5' RACE reads through MiXCR, storing one row per CDR3 protein. The data contain roughly 490,000 distinct CDR3 sequences, approximately 15% of them singletons. These data also featured in a second study, about yellow fever vaccine responses in identical twins.

The specimen sequenced was CD4+ T cells sorted from blood. Receptors were obtained from a woman under 30 in good health.

This clonotype came up a few times. CDR3 nucleotides: TGTGCCAGCAGCCCTTCGGGATCACCCCTCCACTTT. Its protein is CASSPSGSPLHF. The rearrangement uses TRBV3-1 and TRBJ1-6; no firm D call. The CDR3 runs 12 residues. Germline CDR1 LGHDT, CDR2 YNNKEL (reference sequence). V lost 4 bases and J 10 bases, leaving 8 bases between the germline ends.

This clonotype was seen repeatedly, ten times or more. This chain joins TRBV7-9 and TRBJ2-3; D not resolved. Trimming took off 5 bases at V and 1 base at J, with 16 bases between the two ends. CDR3 size: 16 residues. Germline assignment: CDR1 SEHNR and CDR2 FQNEAQ (reference sequence). The CDR3 nucleotides read TGTGCCAGCAGCCCGACATCCCCGATTGGCACAGATACGCAGTATTTT. Translation gives CASSPTSPIGTDTQYF.

The chain uses TRBV18 and TRBJ2-2, with 7 bases identical to TRBD2. With 1 base clipped from V and 6 bases from J, the junction kept 5 bases outside the gene matches. CDR3 length: 15 amino acids. CDR1 KGHSH and CDR2 LQKENI come from the germline V gene. The CDR3 protein is CASSPLSGNAGELFF. The CDR3 bases are TGTGCCAGCTCACCACTCAGCGGGAATGCCGGGGAGCTGTTTTTT.

This clonotype was seen more than once but under ten times. The chain employs TRBV5-1 and TRBJ2-7; D is unclear. The CDR3 consists of 13 residues. Germline V CDR1 and CDR2: SGHRS, YFSETQ. The ends were cut back, 0 bases at V and 8 bases at J, with 12 bases in the middle. CDR3 loop: CASSLEGGLKQYF. The CDR3 region has the DNA TGCGCCAGCAGCTTGGAGGGCGGATTAAAGCAGTACTTC.

This clonotype was observed a handful of times. This chain connects TRBV10-3 to TRBJ2-1; 10 nucleotides line up with TRBD2. The V and J ends lost 8 bases and 6 bases, in that order; junction bases with no gene match: 4. Germline values: CDR1 ENHRY, CDR2 SYGVKD. The CDR3 loop spans 13 amino acids. CDR3 DNA: TGTGCCATCGAGCGGGAGGGCCTCAATGAGCAGTTCTTC. Translating it yields CAIEREGLNEQFF.

This clonotype has a count of ten or more. The J gene is TRBJ2-5, the V gene TRBV29-1, with a tentative D call TRBD1 (6 bases). CDR3 size: 12 residues. Trimming took 7 bases from V and 4 from J, leaving 13 bases between them. Germline CDR1 and CDR2: SQVTM and ANQGSEA. CDR3 sequence: CSATGTRETQYF. Here the CDR3 DNA reads TGCAGCGCAACAGGGACCAGAGAGACCCAGTACTTC.

This chain uses TRBV27 with TRBJ2-7; 11 nucleotides match TRBD2. Germline-derived CDR1 and CDR2 are MNHEY and SMNVEV (reference sequence). The CDR3 runs 15 residues. The junction had 8 bases not matched to a gene; V was cut back by 5 bases and J by 5 bases. CDR3 sequence (DNA): TGTGCCAGCAGTCAAGAACTAGCGGGAGCGGACGAGCAGTACTTC. This sequence encodes CASSQELAGADEQYF.

The V gene is TRBV2, the J gene TRBJ1-2, with D possibly matching TRBD1 (6 bases). CDR3 length: 12 amino acids. Germline values: CDR1 SNHLY, CDR2 FYNNEI. V gave up 6 bases and J gave up 14 bases, with 19 bases separating them. CDR3 residues: CASRESTGGKTF. The CDR3 DNA reads TGTGCCAGCAGGGAATCGACAGGAGGCAAGACCTTC.

This clonotype was seen more than once but under ten times. The V call is TRBV4-3, the J call TRBJ2-7, with D possibly being TRBD2 (6 bases). The CDR3 covers 15 residues. Germline V CDR1 and CDR2: LGHNA, YSLEER. V was shortened by 0 bases and J by 2 bases, with 11 bases between the two germline ends. CDR3 in DNA: TGCGCCAGCAGCCAAGATGGCGGGGATCCCTACGAGCAGTACTTC. The encoded protein is CASSQDGGDPYEQYF.

This chain joins TRBV25-1 and TRBJ2-2; the match to TRBD1 covers 7 bases. CDR3 length equals 15 residues. CDR1 is MGHDK, CDR2 SYGVNS, per germline. V lost 1 base and J lost 7; bases outside the gene matches: 6. CDR3 sequence (DNA): TGTGCCAGCAGTGAATCGACAGGGTGGAGCGGGGAGCTGTTTTTT. It is translated as CASSESTGWSGELFF. Complete variable domain (other parts from reference TRBV25-1 and TRBJ2-2): EADIYQTPRYLVIGTGKKITLECSQTMGHDKMYWYQQDPGMELHLIHYSYGVNSTEKGDLSSESTVSRIRTEHFPLTLESARPSHTSQYLCASSESTGWSGELFFGEGSRLTVL.

The gene calls are TRBV6-1 and TRBJ2-2; 13 bases are a match to TRBD2. Germline assignment: CDR1 MNHNS and CDR2 SASEGT. The ends lost 4 bases at V and 2 bases at J; junction bases unmatched: 7. The CDR3 length is 18 residues. CDR3 DNA sequence: TGTGCCAGCAGTGCCAAGACTAGCGGGGGGTATAACACCGGGGAGCTGTTTTTT. This encodes CASSAKTSGGYNTGELFF.

This clonotype showed up just a few times. The V gene is TRBV5-5, the J gene TRBJ1-6; D is uncertain. CDR3 length: 14 amino acids. Germline V CDR1 and CDR2: SGHKS, YYEKEE (reference sequence). V was trimmed by 4 bases and J by 6 bases, leaving 11 bases between them. The CDR3 loop is CASSDLRANSPLHF. CDR3 DNA sequence: TGTGCCAGCAGCGATTTGAGGGCTAATTCACCCCTCCACTTT.

This clonotype was seen only a few times. This sequence joins TRBV19 and TRBJ2-7; maybe TRBD1 (7 bases). Germline assignment: CDR1 LNHDA and CDR2 SQIVND (reference sequence). Trimming left V 5 bases short and J 1 base short, with 12 bases between. CDR3 length: 14 residues. This CDR3 is CASSRAGGSYEQYF. The CDR3 nucleotides are TGTGCCAGTAGTCGAGCAGGGGGGTCCTACGAGCAGTACTTC. Combining the CDR3 with reference TRBV19 and TRBJ2-7 gives the whole variable domain DGGITQSPKYLFRKEGQNVTLSCEQNLNHDAMYWYRQDPGQGLRLIYYSQIVNDFQKGDIAEGYSVSREKKESFPLTVTSAQKNPTAFYLCASSRAGGSYEQYFGPGTRLTVT.

This clonotype was seen repeatedly, ten times or more. The V gene is TRBV29-1, the J gene TRBJ2-5; D possibly matches TRBD1 or TRBD2 (5 bases each). Trimming took off 0 bases at V and 4 bases at J, with 9 bases between the two ends. CDR1 is SQVTM, CDR2 ANQGSEA, per germline. The CDR3 has 13 amino acids. The CDR3 nucleotides are TGCAGCGTTGAAGATAGGGACCTAGAGACCCAGTACTTC. Residues: CSVEDRDLETQYF.

This clonotype has a count of ten or more. The chain combines TRBV28 with TRBJ2-5, with no clear D. CDR3 length equals 14 residues. Germline V gives CDR1 MDHEN, CDR2 SYDVKM. The ends were cut back, 4 bases at V and 5 bases at J, with 14 bases in the middle. The CDR3 DNA follows: TGTGCCAGCAGTTATGGGTCCGTGGGGGAGACCCAGTACTTC. Translated, it gives CASSYGSVGETQYF.

In this sample, this clonotype turned up a few times. The chain joins TRBV7-2 to TRBJ2-5; the D gene is possibly TRBD1 (6 bases). The ends were cut back, 5 bases at V and 7 bases at J, with 17 bases in the middle. The CDR3 is 14 residues long. Germline assignment: CDR1 SGHTA and CDR2 FQGNSA. In nucleotides, the CDR3 is TGTGCCAGCAGCATCCTACAGGGAGAAGGGACCCAGTACTTC. Residues: CASSILQGEGTQYF.

Ten or more counts support this clonotype. V is TRBV9 and J is TRBJ1-6, with 8 bases that match TRBD1. The CDR3 has 17 amino acids. Germline CDR1 reads SGDLS; CDR2 reads YYNGEE. V lost 3 bases to trimming and J lost 9 bases; unmatched junction nucleotides: 14. CDR3 bases: TGTGCCAGCAGCGCACAGCCTCTCGGACAGGGACGTTCACCCCTCCACTTT. Amino acid sequence: CASSAQPLGQGRSPLHF.

This clonotype was seen many times. The rearrangement uses TRBV5-1 and TRBJ2-2; tentatively, D is TRBD1 or TRBD2 (5 bases each). The CDR3 spans 15 residues. V was clipped by 6 bases and J by 3 bases, with 15 bases between them. Germline V gene data show CDR1 as SGHRS and CDR2 as YFSETQ. CDR3 bases: TGCGCCAGCATGACCGGGACCTCGTACACCGGGGAGCTGTTTTTT. It specifies CASMTGTSYTGELFF.

J is TRBJ2-7 and V is TRBV29-1, with D perhaps matching TRBD1 (6 bases). In germline, CDR1 is SQVTM, CDR2 ANQGSEA. V was cut by 7 bases and J by 3 bases, with 13 bases left in between. CDR3 length: 12 amino acids. The CDR3 DNA reads as TGCAGCGCCGCAGGGGATTACTACGAGCAGTACTTC. Translation gives CSAAGDYYEQYF.

V usage is TRBV19 and J usage is TRBJ2-7; the D is unclear. Trimming took 0 bases from V and 3 from J, leaving 6 bases between them. This CDR3 contains 13 residues. The germline gives CDR1 LNHDA, CDR2 SQIVND (reference sequence). The CDR3 spells CASSIDSRYEQYF. The CDR3 DNA reads TGTGCCAGTAGTATAGACTCCCGCTACGAGCAGTACTTC.

The genes are TRBV7-8 and TRBJ2-6, with D perhaps TRBD1 (8 bases). V lost 7 bases to trimming and J lost 0 bases, with 19 bases between them. The germline V gene has CDR1 SGHVS and CDR2 FQNEAQ. This CDR3 region has 18 residues. The CDR3 bases are TGTGCCAGCAAACAGGGGGGGACGGGACGCTCTGGGGCCAACGTCCTGACTTTC. Amino acids: CASKQGGTGRSGANVLTF.

On this clonotype itself: A much larger clone differs from this one at a single base, so this may be a read error. The V call is TRBV7-8, the J call TRBJ1-6, with TRBD1 matching over 7 bases. Germline CDR1 is SGHVS and CDR2 is FQNEAQ. The CDR3 loop spans 15 amino acids. The CDR3: CAGSLVGTVDSPLHF. In DNA form, the CDR3 reads TGTGCCGGCAGCTTAGTGGGGACAGTGGATTCACCCCTCCACTTT.

The chain couples TRBV5-1 to TRBJ1-2, with no clear D. The germline V and J ends were trimmed by 0 bases and 5 bases, with 8 bases remaining between them. From germline, CDR1 is SGHRS and CDR2 YFSETQ. This CDR3 is built from 13 residues. CDR3 protein: CASSLGNGYGYTF. The CDR3 DNA follows: TGCGCCAGCAGCTTGGGGAACGGTTATGGCTACACCTTC.

This clonotype has a handful of counts. The chain employs TRBV30 and TRBJ2-2; 7 bases align to TRBD1. The germline V gene has CDR1 GTSNPN and CDR2 SVGIG (reference sequence). Unmatched junction bases numbered 7, after V lost 2 bases and J lost 4 bases. This CDR3 has 15 amino acids. CDR3 amino acids: CAWSYRGRSTGELFF. CDR3 nucleotides: TGTGCCTGGAGTTATAGGGGGCGGAGCACCGGGGAGCTGTTTTTT.

The sample holds a few counts of this clonotype. The rearrangement joins TRBV29-1 to TRBJ1-1; the D is unclear. Germline assignment: CDR1 SQVTM and CDR2 ANQGSEA. CDR3 length equals 11 residues. V was shortened by 4 bases and J by 4 bases, with 7 bases between the two germline ends. The CDR3, as DNA: TGCAGCGTTGGAGGGATCACTGAAGCTTTCTTT. This codes for CSVGGITEAFF.